The 8 T cell receptor beta chains in this list originate from one sample, sequenced in a study of blood T cell repertoires in COVID-19. Profiled with immunoSEQ multiplex PCR; TCRdb holds only in-frame clones, not every one. This table holds 350,000 to 450,000 clones, 91% found once. Sequencing was performed on PBMCs or T cells enriched from blood (not recorded which). These receptors all stem from a woman aged 40 to 50 who had been exposed to COVID-19.

The CDR3 nucleotides read TGTGCCAGCAGTGCGGGCAATGAGCAGTTCTTC. Its translation: CASSAGNEQFF. This chain uses TRBV25-1 with TRBJ2-1; D gene unclear. Per the germline V gene, CDR1 is MGHDK and CDR2 is SYGVNS. The V end was cut by 4 bases, the J end by 6 bases, with 4 bases between. The CDR3 consists of 11 residues.

The V call is TRBV30, the J call TRBJ1-2, with 9 bases identical to TRBD1. The trim removed 0 bases at V and 12 bases at J, leaving 8 bases unmatched. The germline V gene has CDR1 GTSNPN and CDR2 SVGIG (reference sequence). CDR3 length equals 13 residues. The CDR3 DNA follows: TGTGCCTGGAGTGTACCCCGGGACAGGGCCGACACCTTC. Protein product: CAWSVPRDRADTF.

The rearrangement uses TRBV11-2 and TRBJ2-1; 14 positions match TRBD2. CDR1 and CDR2 from the germline V gene are SGHAT and FQNNGV. J gave up 5 bases and V 5 bases, and 14 bases lay outside the gene matches. CDR3 length equals 19 residues. CDR3 DNA: TGTGCCAGCAGCAACTTAGGACTAGCGGGGGGCGCAAACAACAATGAGCAGTTCTTC. Its translation: CASSNLGLAGGANNNEQFF.

This rearrangement joins TRBV9 to TRBJ2-6; maybe TRBD1 (5 bases). The germline V gene has CDR1 SGDLS and CDR2 YYNGEE. Between the trimmed V and J ends, which lost 0 bases and 2 bases, there was a span of 9 bases. The CDR3 runs to 16 residues. CDR3 in DNA: TGTGCCAGCAGCGTAGGCGGACAAACTGGGGCCAACGTCCTGACTTTC. Translated: CASSVGGQTGANVLTF. Together with reference TRBV9 and TRBJ2-6, the CDR3 gives the full variable domain: DSGVTQTPKHLITATGQRVTLRCSPRSGDLSVYWYQQSLDQGLQFLIQYYNGEERAKGNILERFSAQQFPDLHSELNLSSLELGDSALYFCASSVGGQTGANVLTFGAGSRLTVL.

This sequence joins TRBV9 and TRBJ2-4, with D possibly TRBD2 on 5 matching bases. Trimming removed 2 bases from V and 7 bases from J, with 13 bases in between. Germline CDR1 reads SGDLS; CDR2 reads YYNGEE. The CDR3 is 14 residues long. The CDR3 DNA follows: TGTGCCAGCAGCGTCGAGGGCAACGGGAACATTCAGTACTTC. This codes for CASSVEGNGNIQYF. The full variable domain, in which reference TRBV9 and TRBJ2-4 provide the parts outside the CDR3, is DSGVTQTPKHLITATGQRVTLRCSPRSGDLSVYWYQQSLDQGLQFLIQYYNGEERAKGNILERFSAQQFPDLHSELNLSSLELGDSALYFCASSVEGNGNIQYFGAGTRLSVL.

The chain links TRBV14 to TRBJ1-1, with 8 bases fitting TRBD1. With 4 bases clipped from V and 7 bases from J, the junction kept 2 bases outside the gene matches. CDR3 length: 12 residues. The germline V gene has CDR1 SGHDN and CDR2 FVKESK. Here the CDR3 reads CASSRQGFEAFF. Written as DNA, the CDR3 is TGTGCCAGCAGCCGACAGGGGTTTGAAGCTTTCTTT.

The CDR3 DNA reads TGTGCCTGGTTTCGACAGGGCGAAGCTTTCTTT. Translation: CAWFRQGEAFF. The chain links TRBV30 to TRBJ1-1, with 7 nucleotides matching TRBD1. CDR1 and CDR2 from the germline V gene are GTSNPN and SVGIG (reference sequence). CDR3 size: 11 residues. After removal of 5 bases from V and 8 bases from J, the junction contained 5 bases not matched to a gene. The full variable domain, rest sourced from reference TRBV30 and TRBJ1-1, is SQTIHQWPATLVQPVGSPLSLECTVEGTSNPNLYWYRQAAGRGLQLLFYSVGIGQISSEVPQNLSASRPQDRQFILSSKKLLLSDSGFYLCAWFRQGEAFFGQGTRLTVV.

The chain has TRBV11-3 and TRBJ1-2, with no clear D. The CDR3 is made up of 12 amino acids. The V gene lost 1 base and the J gene lost 3 bases, with 3 bases spanning the gap. The V gene's germline CDR1 is SGHNT and CDR2 YENEEA. The CDR3 is CASSLADYGYTF. CDR3 bases: TGTGCCAGCAGCTTAGCTGACTATGGCTACACCTTC.